This T cell receptor beta chain was found in a study of graft-versus-host responses after intestinal transplantation. This CDR3 is 17 amino acids long. Findings and caveats of the study: Across patients carrying graft-donor T cell macrochimerism, allografts held high graft-versus-host to host-versus-graft clonal ratios.

Repertoires were generated with immunoSEQ multiplex PCR, while TCRdb's copy carries only in-frame clones and drops some. The table includes under 9,000 clones, 20% to 30% detected once. This chain links TRBV21-1 with TRBJ2-5. TRBV21-1 is recorded as a pseudogene. The starting material was alloreactive CD4+ T cells from a mixed lymphocyte reaction culture, obtained before intestinal transplant. The subset denotes: CFSE-low proliferating T cells sorted from approximately six-day pre-transplant mixed lymphocyte reaction (GvH or HvG direction). This clonotype originated in a human patient who received an intestinal transplant. The chain's CDR3 is CASRVTLGYTFSETQYF. The CDR3 bases are TGTGCCAGCAGGGTCACATTAGGCTACACTTTCTCTGAGACCCAGTACTTC.